This T cell receptor (beta chain) was identified during a study of CXCR3-negative and CXCR3-positive naive CD8 T cells. Looking at the study overall: Cumulative TRB read yield was some 140 million, averaging about 1.5 +/- 0.3 million per library.

Study-level points and caveats: The TRB CDR3s that CXCR3-positive naive cells carried were more hydrophobic than those of CXCR3-negative naive cells. Memory CD8+ cells had much lower diversity, and both naive subsets had comparably high diversity. TRBV-TRBJ usage was alike in naive CXCR3-negative and CXCR3-positive cells but differed in memory cells. Cryopreservation partially lowered CXCR3 expression, so most assays used fresh PBMCs.

The libraries of TRB cDNA were prepared using 5' RACE with UMI labels. TCRdb re-called the 5' RACE reads, yielding one record per CDR3 amino acid sequence without DNA. This repertoire includes roughly 120,000 distinct CDR3 sequences. Germline V gene data show CDR1 as GTSNPN and CDR2 as SVGIG (reference sequence). CDR3 length: 13 residues. To note about this clonotype: The target antigen is unknown.

The sequencing input was naive CXCR3+ CD8+ T cells from blood. This sample's subset: CD45RO-CCR7+CD27+CD95- naive CD8+ T cells expressing CXCR3 (TNR3+). The TCR sequence derives from a human donor in good health. Some clones in this sample may be carry-over from other donors' samples. The chain uses TRBV30 and TRBJ2-7. CDR3 region: CAWSVGATYEQYF.